The TCR beta chain described here comes from a study of CD8+CD57+ T cells in acquired aplastic anemia. Study context: Sorted CD4+ plus CD8+ cells gave DNA averaging about 3.2 ug. Healthy donors averaged approximately 9.8 million reads for CD4+ cells. Study-wide results and caveats: The number of CD8+ CDR3 sequences shared by patients and controls was roughly 31.

This clonotype was seen repeatedly, ten times or more. Its target is not known. The CDR3 spans 14 residues. V lost 2 bases, J lost 3 bases, and 11 bases lay in between. Germline CDR1 and CDR2: SGHTA and FQGNSA. The TCR beta profiling, which covered VDJ combination and CDR3 sequence, was carried out using genomic DNA as the template. One entry per CDR3 protein, called by TCRdb with MiXCR from the reads. The data hold 100,000 to 150,000 distinct CDR3 sequences, with around 48% observed a single time. The source is a human donor in good health, serving as a control. Sequencing was carried out using sorted CD4+, CD8+, or CD8+CD57+ T cells (not recorded which) from PBMCs. The rearrangement joins TRBV7-2 to TRBJ2-7; a possible D gene is TRBD2 (5 bases). The CDR3 loop is CASSLNRGFYEQYF. CDR3 nucleotide sequence: TGTGCCAGCAGCTTAAATAGAGGGTTCTACGAGCAGTACTTC.